Below, 8 T cell receptor beta chains from the same sample are listed, as sequenced in a study of early T cells in non-severe SARS-CoV-2 infection. Each CDR3 protein gets one entry after TCRdb re-called the 5' RACE reads with MiXCR. This table holds around 40,000 distinct CDR3 sequences, roughly 5.7% found once. Input material: whole blood. The receptor source for this set is an adult who was a healthcare worker with PCR-confirmed SARS-CoV-2 infection or an uninfected control (not recorded which).

This clonotype was detected ten times or more. CDR3 loop: CSVDGRGTYNEQFF. CDR3 nucleotide sequence: TGCAGCGTTGACGGCAGGGGTACCTACAATGAGCAGTTCTTC. The chain uses TRBV29-1 and TRBJ2-1, with TRBD1 as a possible D gene (6 bases). The germline CDR1 and CDR2 sequences are SQVTM and ANQGSEA. CDR3 length equals 14 residues. The V end lost 3 bases, the J end lost 2 bases, and 11 bases lay between the germline ends.

This clonotype has a count of ten or more. The chain uses TRBV28 and TRBJ2-2; D gene unclear. The CDR3 runs 12 residues. The ends were cut back, 7 bases at V and 1 base at J, with 4 bases in the middle. Germline CDR1 is MDHEN and CDR2 is SYDVKM. The CDR3 nucleotides read TGTGCCAGCATCGGGAACACCGGGGAGCTGTTTTTT. Translating gives CASIGNTGELFF.

This clonotype was observed many times. V is TRBV21-1 and J is TRBJ2-7; the table names TRBD1, a call not compared with the DNA. TRBV21-1 is a known pseudogene. CDR3 size: 18 residues. The CDR3, as DNA: TGTGCCAGCAGCAAAGTCCCTTTCGGACAGGGAGTACGAAGCGAGCAGTACTTC. Its translation is CASSKVPFGQGVRSEQYF.

The chain is built from TRBV7-8 and TRBJ1-5; possibly TRBD1 for D (5 bases). The germline CDR1 and CDR2 sequences are SGHVS and FQNEAQ. The CDR3 covers 17 residues. With 2 bases removed from V and 1 base from J, the gap between germline ends came to 15 bases. The chain's CDR3 is CASSLPGGVVSNQPQHF. In DNA, the CDR3 is TGTGCCAGCAGCTTACCGGGGGGGGTGGTAAGCAATCAGCCCCAGCATTTT.

This clonotype was seen a handful of times. The rearrangement uses TRBV19 and TRBJ2-7; D is perhaps TRBD1 (6 bases). The length of the CDR3 is 14 residues. V was shortened by 5 bases and J by 5 bases, with 16 bases between the two germline ends. The V gene's germline CDR1 is LNHDA and CDR2 SQIVND (reference sequence). The CDR3 coding sequence is TGTGCCAGTAGTCCCCAGGGGCGCGTCAACGAGCAGTACTTC. This gives the protein CASSPQGRVNEQYF.

This chain uses TRBV23-1 with TRBJ2-5; weak D call: TRBD1 (7 bases). TRBV23-1 is annotated as an ORF whose role is uncertain. Deletions cut 3 bases from V and 5 bases from J, with 13 bases between. The CDR3 loop spans 14 amino acids. The CDR3 is CASSQRTGGETQYF. The CDR3 nucleotides read TGCGCCAGCAGTCAGCGGACAGGAGGGGAGACCCAGTACTTC.

This chain uses TRBV19 with TRBJ2-1; the match to TRBD2 covers 7 bases. In germline, CDR1 is LNHDA, CDR2 SQIVND (reference sequence). V was pared by 7 bases and J by 7 bases, with 4 bases of the junction left unmatched. CDR3 length equals 12 residues. The CDR3 DNA is TGTGCCAGTACCCATAGCGGGAATGAGCAGTTCTTC. The encoded protein is CASTHSGNEQFF.

This clonotype was seen many times. V is TRBV12-3 or TRBV12-4 and J is TRBJ2-3; D gene uncertain. The CDR3 spans 14 residues. The germline V and J ends were trimmed by 2 bases and 2 bases, with 8 bases remaining between them. CDR3 loop: CASSLMWDTDTQYF. CDR3 DNA: TGTGCCAGCAGTTTAATGTGGGACACAGATACGCAGTATTTT.